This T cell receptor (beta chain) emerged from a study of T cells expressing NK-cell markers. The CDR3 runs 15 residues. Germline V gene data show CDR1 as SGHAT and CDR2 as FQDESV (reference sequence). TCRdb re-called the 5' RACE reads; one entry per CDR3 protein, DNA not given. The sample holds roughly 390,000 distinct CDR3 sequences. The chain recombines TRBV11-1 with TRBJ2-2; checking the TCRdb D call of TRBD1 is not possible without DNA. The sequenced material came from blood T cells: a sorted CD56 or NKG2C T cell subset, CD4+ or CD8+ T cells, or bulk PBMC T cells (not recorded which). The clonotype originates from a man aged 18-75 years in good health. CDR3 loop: CASSRQLQGTGELFF.